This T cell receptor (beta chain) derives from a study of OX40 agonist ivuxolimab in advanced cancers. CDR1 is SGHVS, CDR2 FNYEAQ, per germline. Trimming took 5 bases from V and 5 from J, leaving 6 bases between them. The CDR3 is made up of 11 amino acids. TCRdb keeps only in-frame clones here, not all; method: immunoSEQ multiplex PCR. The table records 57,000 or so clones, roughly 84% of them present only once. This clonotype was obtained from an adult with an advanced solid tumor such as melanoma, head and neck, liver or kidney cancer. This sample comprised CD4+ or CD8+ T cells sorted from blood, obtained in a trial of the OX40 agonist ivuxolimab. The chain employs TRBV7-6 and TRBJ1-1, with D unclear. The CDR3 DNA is TGTGCCAGCAGCCAAGGGACTGAAGCTTTCTTT. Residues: CASSQGTEAFF.